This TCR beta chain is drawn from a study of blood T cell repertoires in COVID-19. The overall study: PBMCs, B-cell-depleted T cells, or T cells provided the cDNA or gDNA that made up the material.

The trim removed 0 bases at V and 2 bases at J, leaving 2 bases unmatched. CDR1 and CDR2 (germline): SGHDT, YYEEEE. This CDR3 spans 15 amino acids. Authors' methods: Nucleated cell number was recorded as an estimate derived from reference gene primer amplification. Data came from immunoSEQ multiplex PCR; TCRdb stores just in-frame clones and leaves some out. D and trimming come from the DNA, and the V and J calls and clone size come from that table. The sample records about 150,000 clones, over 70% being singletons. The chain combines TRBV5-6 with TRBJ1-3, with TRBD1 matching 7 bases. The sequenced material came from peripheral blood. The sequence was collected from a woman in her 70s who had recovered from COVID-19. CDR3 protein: CASSLGQGAGNTIYF. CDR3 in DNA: TGTGCCAGCAGCTTGGGGCAGGGGGCTGGAAACACCATATATTTT.